The T cell receptor (beta chain) described here comes from a study of T cell clones after liver transplantation. In the study overall: Samples came pre-transplant, pre-randomization before withdrawal, and post-randomization after withdrawal ended. The study, taken as a whole, reports: Graft donor-reactive T cells may have migrated into the graft rather than being deleted.

The CDR3 is 16 amino acids. Germline CDR1 KGHSH, CDR2 LQKENI. With 3 bases removed from V and 1 base from J, the gap between germline ends came to 15 bases. Sequencing used immunoSEQ multiplex PCR; TCRdb keeps in-frame clones, though not all of them. The repertoire holds 93,000 or so clones, with around 84% as singletons. The count of this clone is one. As yet, its antigen is unknown. This specimen was CD4+ T cells from blood, taken around 4 years after liver transplant. This rearrangement joins TRBV18 to TRBJ1-1; no firm D call. This receptor was obtained from a human patient who received a liver transplant. Some T cells may have come from the graft donor. The CDR3 is CASSPSTNSQNTEAFF. CDR3 bases: TGTGCCAGCTCACCGTCGACGAATAGCCAGAACACTGAAGCTTTCTTT.